This TCR beta chain was captured by sequencing in a study of blood T cell repertoires in COVID-19. Study in general: Sample material is recorded as cDNA or gDNA derived from T cells, B-cell-depleted T cells, or PBMCs.

The assay was immunoSEQ multiplex PCR, and TCRdb's table has in-frame clones only and misses some. The table includes approximately 220,000 clones, around 83% detected once. CDR1 SGHAT and CDR2 FQNNGV come from the germline V gene. The CDR3 is made up of 14 amino acids. Trimming left V 3 bases short and J 9 bases short, with 14 bases between. The sequence came from a woman in her 50s with acute or convalescent COVID-19. V gene TRBV11-2 combines with J gene TRBJ2-2, with a tentative D call TRBD2 (6 bases). The sequenced sample consisted of peripheral blood. The CDR3, as DNA: TGTGCCAGCAGCTTGACTAGTGGAGCTTGGGAGCTGTTTTTT. It yields the protein CASSLTSGAWELFF.